This T cell receptor beta chain was retrieved from a study of technical replicates of blood from a few donors. The assay was immunoSEQ multiplex PCR, and TCRdb's table has in-frame clones only and misses some. The table shows some 77,000 clones, with 85% to 95% occurring only once. Germline V gene lookup returns CDR1 SQVTM and CDR2 ANQGSEA. The CDR3 runs 10 residues. V lost 7 bases and J lost 3, with 5 bases in between. This sequence was found in a human donor in good health. The chain recombines TRBV29-1 with TRBJ2-3; no definite D call. Source material: T cells isolated from PBMCs. This CDR3 reads CSGQTDTQYF. CDR3 in DNA: TGCAGCGGCCAGACAGATACGCAGTATTTT.